Presented here are 25 T cell receptor beta chains from one specimen sequenced in a study of blood T cell repertoires in COVID-19. TCRdb's copy holds only in-frame clones and misses some; the assay was immunoSEQ multiplex PCR. The sample yields roughly 250,000 clones, roughly 88% seen once. The material sequenced was peripheral blood. The receptor set was obtained from a human donor with COVID-19, enrolled during active disease. The donor label of this sample is uncertain.

The chain uses TRBV27 and TRBJ2-1; 12 nucleotides agree with TRBD2. This CDR3 spans 17 amino acids. Germline lookup yields CDR1 MNHEY and CDR2 SMNVEV (reference sequence). With 6 bases clipped from V and 8 bases from J, the junction kept 14 bases outside the gene matches. For the CDR3, the DNA is TGTGCCAGCAGCCCGCCTGGCGGACTAGCGGGACTCTATGAGCAGTTCTTC. As protein: CASSPPGGLAGLYEQFF.

The chain combines TRBV30 with TRBJ2-1; D is ambiguous. Germline V gene sequence: CDR1 GTSNPN, CDR2 SVGIG (reference sequence). V lost 0 bases and J 9 bases, leaving 6 bases between the germline ends. The CDR3 has 11 residues. The CDR3, as DNA: TGTGCCTGGAGTGTATCTGTTGAGCAGTTCTTC. Its protein is CAWSVSVEQFF.

For this clone: This sample includes further DNA sequences coding for the same CDR3. The J gene is TRBJ1-6, the V gene TRBV28, with a tentative D call TRBD1 (5 bases). Germline CDR1 reads MDHEN; CDR2 reads SYDVKM. CDR3 length equals 15 residues. Trimming took off 4 bases at V and 0 bases at J, with 7 bases between the two ends. CDR3: CASSSGGSYNSPLHF. The CDR3 DNA sequence: TGTGCCAGCAGTTCCGGGGGCTCCTATAATTCACCCCTCCACTTT.

The rearrangement uses TRBV9 and TRBJ2-7; the D gene is possibly TRBD2 (6 bases). CDR1 SGDLS and CDR2 YYNGEE come from the germline V gene. CDR3 length: 16 amino acids. V gave up 0 bases and J gave up 3 bases, with 16 bases separating them. The CDR3 protein is CASSVGMETSVYEQYF. For the CDR3, the DNA is TGTGCCAGCAGCGTAGGGATGGAGACTAGTGTCTACGAGCAGTACTTC.

V gene TRBV27 combines with J gene TRBJ2-5; perhaps TRBD1 as D (5 bases). The V end lost 5 bases, the J end lost 4 bases, and 20 bases lay between the germline ends. From germline, CDR1 is MNHEY and CDR2 SMNVEV (reference sequence). This CDR3 is built from 16 residues. The CDR3 here is CASSPTQARRLETQYF. The CDR3 DNA follows: TGTGCCAGCAGTCCGACACAGGCCAGGCGGCTAGAGACCCAGTACTTC.

The rearrangement uses TRBV19 and TRBJ2-7; TRBD2 matches 7 bases. V was clipped by 3 bases and J by 5 bases; unmatched bases: 7. The CDR3 length is 14 residues. Germline CDR1 is LNHDA and CDR2 is SQIVND (reference sequence). The CDR3 DNA reads TGTGCCAGTAGTATTGCGGGAGTTAGCCACGAGCAGTACTTC. Translating gives CASSIAGVSHEQYF. The full variable domain, completed using reference TRBV19 and TRBJ2-7, is DGGITQSPKYLFRKEGQNVTLSCEQNLNHDAMYWYRQDPGQGLRLIYYSQIVNDFQKGDIAEGYSVSREKKESFPLTVTSAQKNPTAFYLCASSIAGVSHEQYFGPGTRLTVT.

The chain joins TRBV3-1 (or the pseudogene TRBV3-2) to TRBJ2-3; 7 bases line up with TRBD2. The CDR3 has 15 amino acids. Per the germline V gene, CDR1 is LGHDT and CDR2 is YNNKEL (reference sequence). V shed 4 bases, J shed 5 bases, and the junction held 9 bases outside the gene matches. The CDR3 coding sequence is TGTGCCAGCAGCCGCGGGCGGGAGAGGGTAGATACGCAGTATTTT. Its translation is CASSRGRERVDTQYF.

The gene calls are TRBV4-2 and TRBJ1-1; possibly TRBD1 for D (6 bases). Germline CDR1 LGHNA, CDR2 YNFKEQ. The germline V and J ends were trimmed by 4 bases and 0 bases, with 21 bases remaining between them. CDR3 length: 18 residues. CDR3 loop: CASSRLGGGGEMNTEAFF. The CDR3 DNA reads TGTGCCAGCAGCCGACTAGGAGGGGGGGGTGAAATGAACACTGAAGCTTTCTTT.

This clone was observed a single time. This chain connects TRBV18 to TRBJ1-4; 8 bases line up with TRBD1. This CDR3 contains 15 residues. V lost 3 bases, J lost 2 bases, and 2 bases stayed unmatched. CDR1 and CDR2 (germline): KGHSH, LQKENI. The CDR3 loop is CASSPTGATNEKLFF. The CDR3 DNA reads as TGTGCCAGCTCACCGACAGGGGCGACTAATGAAAAACTGTTTTTT.

The V and J genes are TRBV11-3 and TRBJ2-3; 7 bases align to TRBD2. From germline, CDR1 is SGHNT and CDR2 YENEEA. The ends lost 3 bases at V and 0 bases at J; junction bases unmatched: 0. This CDR3 contains 14 residues. Here the CDR3 DNA reads TGTGCCAGCAGCTTTAGCGGGAGCACAGATACGCAGTATTTT. Translated: CASSFSGSTDTQYF.

The V call is TRBV5-1, the J call TRBJ1-1; D gene ambiguous. The CDR3 has 15 residues. Germline V gene data show CDR1 as SGHRS and CDR2 as YFSETQ. V was clipped by 1 base and J by 1 base, with 11 bases between them. CDR3 in amino acids: CASSLFEGRNTEAFF. DNA for the CDR3: TGCGCCAGCAGCTTGTTCGAGGGTCGGAACACTGAAGCTTTCTTT. The full variable domain, rest sourced from reference TRBV5-1 and TRBJ1-1, is KAGVTQTPRYLIKTRGQQVTLSCSPISGHRSVSWYQQTPGQGLQFLFEYFSETQRNKGNFPGRFSGRQFSNSRSEMNVSTLELGDSALYLCASSLFEGRNTEAFFGQGTRLTVV.

The chain links TRBV7-9 to TRBJ1-1; D gene unclear. V lost 1 base to trimming and J lost 1 base, with 4 bases between them. This CDR3 region has 13 residues. Germline CDR1 SEHNR, CDR2 FQNEAQ (reference sequence). The CDR3 DNA reads as TGTGCCAGCAGCTTAGAAGCGAACACTGAAGCTTTCTTT. Translated: CASSLEANTEAFF.

This clone was found many times. The chain uses TRBV30 and TRBJ1-1; D is possibly TRBD1 (6 bases). V lost 4 bases, J lost 0 bases, and 12 bases lay in between. The CDR3 sequence is 14 residues long. CDR1 is GTSNPN, CDR2 SVGIG, per germline (reference sequence). The CDR3 DNA is TGTGCCTGGACGAGGGGGACAATGAACACTGAAGCTTTCTTT. Amino acids: CAWTRGTMNTEAFF.

This chain links TRBV9 with TRBJ1-2; 7 bases map to TRBD1. Losses at the gene ends were 4 bases for V and 4 bases for J; bases not matched to a gene: 13. This CDR3 has 16 residues. Germline V gene data show CDR1 as SGDLS and CDR2 as YYNGEE. As DNA, the CDR3 is TGTGCCAGCAGCCCCTCCCCCGACAGGGCACTCTATGGCTACACCTTC. This encodes CASSPSPDRALYGYTF. Using reference TRBV9 and TRBJ1-2 for the parts outside the CDR3, the full variable domain is DSGVTQTPKHLITATGQRVTLRCSPRSGDLSVYWYQQSLDQGLQFLIQYYNGEERAKGNILERFSAQQFPDLHSELNLSSLELGDSALYFCASSPSPDRALYGYTFGSGTRLTVV.

The J gene is TRBJ1-4, the V gene TRBV5-1, with 9 nucleotides matching TRBD1. The germline V gene has CDR1 SGHRS and CDR2 YFSETQ. The CDR3 length is 15 residues. With 1 base clipped from V and 8 bases from J, the junction kept 6 bases outside the gene matches. CDR3 DNA sequence: TGCGCCAGCAGCTTGAGGACAGGGGCCCCGGAAAAACTGTTTTTT. The encoded protein is CASSLRTGAPEKLFF.

The chain has TRBV28 and TRBJ2-1; 7 bases align to TRBD1. Germline loops: CDR1 MDHEN, CDR2 SYDVKM. The CDR3 totals 16 residues. V lost 4 bases, J lost 3 bases, and 9 bases stayed unmatched. CDR3 protein: CASSSRKGQNYNEQFF. The CDR3 nucleotides read TGTGCCAGCAGTTCCCGCAAGGGACAGAACTACAATGAGCAGTTCTTC.

Here the CDR3 reads CASSFGGIKETQYF. For the CDR3, the DNA is TGTGCCAGCAGCTTTGGCGGGATAAAAGAGACCCAGTACTTC. This chain connects TRBV7-8 to TRBJ2-5; perhaps TRBD2 as D (6 bases). V was pared by 3 bases and J by 3 bases, with 11 bases between. Germline V gene sequence: CDR1 SGHVS, CDR2 FQNEAQ. CDR3 size: 14 residues.

This rearrangement joins TRBV6-2 or TRBV6-3 to TRBJ1-2; D unclear. Trimming pared 6 bases from V and 8 bases from J, leaving 16 bases between. The CDR3 has 13 residues. Germline assignment: CDR1 MNHEY and CDR2 SVGEGT. The CDR3 protein is CASSKTATRGYTF. CDR3 in DNA: TGTGCCAGCAGCAAAACCGCTACGAGAGGCTACACCTTC.

The J gene is TRBJ1-2, the V gene TRBV19, with D perhaps TRBD1 (6 bases). CDR3 length: 14 amino acids. Germline V lookup: CDR1 LNHDA, CDR2 SQIVND (reference sequence). Trimming pared 3 bases from V and 5 bases from J, leaving 13 bases between. Written as DNA, the CDR3 is TGTGCCAGTAGTATGGGACAATCAGGATATGGCTACACCTTC. Amino acids: CASSMGQSGYGYTF.

The V gene is TRBV29-1, the J gene TRBJ2-1, with TRBD2 matching 12 bases. This CDR3 has 13 amino acids. The V and J ends lost 6 bases and 14 bases, in that order; junction bases with no gene match: 11. Germline values: CDR1 SQVTM, CDR2 ANQGSEA. The CDR3 DNA sequence: TGCAGCGTCAGACTAGCGGGAGCTTCAGACGAGTTCTTC. This gives the protein CSVRLAGASDEFF.

DNA of the CDR3: TGTGCCAGCAGCCGGGGACTAGCGGGAGACGAGACCCAGTACTTC. Translated, it gives CASSRGLAGDETQYF. This chain uses TRBV3-1 (or the pseudogene TRBV3-2) with TRBJ2-5; 14 positions agree with TRBD2. Germline trimming cut 4 bases from V and 5 bases from J; bases unmatched to any gene: 3. CDR3 length: 15 amino acids. The germline V gene has CDR1 LGHDT and CDR2 YNNKEL (reference sequence).

The V and J genes are TRBV9 and TRBJ2-1; 10 nucleotides match TRBD2. CDR1 SGDLS and CDR2 YYNGEE come from the germline V gene. The CDR3 has 15 amino acids. With V trimmed by 2 bases and J by 6 bases, 5 bases remained unmatched. The DNA for the CDR3 is TGTGCCAGCAGCGTCGGGACTAGCGTCGGCAATGAGCAGTTCTTC. As protein: CASSVGTSVGNEQFF.

The chain links TRBV18 to TRBJ2-3; 13 bases are shared with TRBD2. The CDR3 contains 17 residues. After removal of 0 bases from V and 4 bases from J, the junction contained 4 bases not matched to a gene. Germline loops: CDR1 KGHSH, CDR2 LQKENI. CDR3 coding DNA: TGTGCCAGCTCACCACCGGGACTAGCGGGAACGTCAGATACGCAGTATTTT. Residues: CASSPPGLAGTSDTQYF.

This chain connects TRBV7-2 to TRBJ2-2; D might be TRBD2 (6 bases). Germline V gene sequence: CDR1 SGHTA, CDR2 FQGNSA. The germline V and J ends were trimmed by 7 bases and 2 bases, with 11 bases remaining between them. This CDR3 is built from 14 residues. CDR3 loop: CASTPGVNTGELFF. CDR3 DNA sequence: TGTGCCAGCACCCCGGGGGTTAACACCGGGGAGCTGTTTTTT. The variable domain in full, completed from reference TRBV7-2 and TRBJ2-2, reads GAGVSQSPSNKVTEKGKDVELRCDPISGHTALYWYRQSLGQGLEFLIYFQGNSAPDKSGLPSDRFSAERTGGSVSTLTIQRTQQEDSAVYLCASTPGVNTGELFFGEGSRLTVL.

This clone was seen once. The J gene is TRBJ2-1, the V gene TRBV7-3; D is possibly TRBD2 (6 bases). The CDR3 spans 16 residues. V gave up 1 base and J gave up 1 base, with 11 bases separating them. Germline values: CDR1 SGHTA, CDR2 FQGTGA. The CDR3 reads CASSLIGEASYNEQFF. The DNA for the CDR3 is TGTGCCAGCAGCTTAATCGGGGAGGCTTCCTACAATGAGCAGTTCTTC. Full variable domain (remainder filled in from reference TRBV7-3 and TRBJ2-1): GAGVSQTPSNKVTEKGKYVELRCDPISGHTALYWYRQSLGQGPEFLIYFQGTGAADDSGLPNDRFFAVRPEGSVSTLKIQRTERGDSAVYLCASSLIGEASYNEQFFGPGTRLTVL.